This record concerns one T cell receptor (beta chain) sequence. The target antigen is unknown. The record originates from a study of T cell responses to AZD1222 COVID-19 vaccine. The wider study: Analysis merged second doses at about 4 or about 12 weeks.

CDR3 length: 18 residues. Germline V gene sequence: CDR1 LNHDA, CDR2 SQIVND (reference sequence). V gave up 3 bases and J gave up 4 bases; unmatched junction bases: 7. Study results and limitations: Regions 160-218 and 743-854 held dominance among vaccine-associated CD4 TCRs, which spanned spike. Among spike-specific TCRs, nearly half reportedly target unmutated variant regions. Sampling captured repertoires only after the peak T cell response.

Some clones are missing from TCRdb's copy, which holds only in-frame ones; the method was immunoSEQ multiplex PCR. The data contain roughly 150,000 clones, around nine tenths of them singletons. The clonotype comes from an adult in good health. The specimen was peripheral blood, collected on day 0 of AZD1222 vaccination. V is TRBV19 and J is TRBJ2-2; 14 positions agree with TRBD2. CDR3 nucleotide sequence: TGTGCCAGTAGTATCAGTTATGGACTAGCGGGAGGCACCGGGGAGCTGTTTTTT. Encoded protein: CASSISYGLAGGTGELFF.